These 31 T cell receptor beta chains came from one sample sequenced in a study of post-analysis software for immune sequencing data. For these TCRs, the target antigens are not known. Libraries were made from TCR beta cDNA, and they carried unique molecular identifiers. MiXCR was run by TCRdb on the PCR reads, yielding one entry per CDR3 protein. Among some 240,000 distinct CDR3 sequences, about 40% were seen once, and the ten largest hold approximately 4.6%. Broader study findings: About five TRBV segments, including TRBV5-6, TRBV5-1 and TRBV20-1, were more frequent in patients than controls.

Sequencing used blood. The receptors were gathered from a girl aged 10-17 years with multiple sclerosis.

The V call is TRBV20-1, the J call TRBJ2-1; 7 nucleotides match TRBD1. Germline values: CDR1 DFQATT, CDR2 SNEGSKA (reference sequence). The CDR3 sequence is 16 residues long. V lost 0 bases, J lost 3 bases, and 8 bases stayed unmatched. The CDR3 region has the DNA TGCAGTGCTAGAGATTCGGACCAGGGGGTCTACAATGAGCAGTTCTTC. This encodes CSARDSDQGVYNEQFF.

This clonotype was seen only once. This chain uses TRBV20-1 with TRBJ1-2; D may be TRBD1 (6 bases). Per germline, CDR1 DFQATT and CDR2 SNEGSKA (reference sequence). The V gene lost 0 bases and the J gene lost 6 bases, with 23 bases spanning the gap. This CDR3 contains 17 residues. The CDR3 nucleotides are TGCAGTGCTAGAGATCAAAACAGGGTGAGGCCCGGGGATGGCTACACCTTC. Its protein product is CSARDQNRVRPGDGYTF.

This clonotype occurred many times. The chain uses TRBV7-2 and TRBJ2-1; 10 bases align to TRBD2. CDR3 size: 20 residues. V shed 2 bases and J 4 bases; nucleotides not matched to a gene: 17. From germline, CDR1 is SGHTA and CDR2 FQGNSA. The CDR3 spells CASSLKPRGLGGLAYNEQFF. Here the CDR3 DNA reads TGTGCCAGCAGCTTAAAGCCCCGGGGATTGGGGGGACTAGCGTACAATGAGCAGTTCTTC.

This clonotype was seen repeatedly, ten times or more. The chain has TRBV24-1 and TRBJ2-3, with D possibly being TRBD1 (5 bases). CDR1 is KGHDR and CDR2 is SFDVKD in the germline V gene. CDR3 size: 15 residues. V gave up 3 bases and J gave up 2 bases, with 11 bases separating them. The CDR3 protein is CATSDPYGATDTQYF. The CDR3 bases are TGTGCCACCAGTGATCCCTATGGGGCCACAGATACGCAGTATTTT.

A note on this clonotype: A much larger clonotype is one base distant, so this may be a read error. The CDR3 here is CSARRMDREDYNERFF. Written as DNA, the CDR3 is TGCAGTGCTAGGAGAATGGACAGGGAGGACTACAATGAGCGGTTCTTC. The V call is TRBV20-1, the J call TRBJ2-1, with 8 bases aligning to TRBD1. Germline CDR1 and CDR2: DFQATT and SNEGSKA (reference sequence). The CDR3 extends over 16 amino acids.

Details on this clonotype: A read error may produce the germline difference seen at one junction end. The V and J genes are TRBV7-8 and TRBJ2-4, with 11 nucleotides matching TRBD1. The CDR3 is 17 amino acids. Germline lookup yields CDR1 SGHVS and CDR2 FQNEAQ. This chain's CDR3 is CTSSLAGTGGTKNIQYF. The DNA of the CDR3 is TGTACCAGCAGCTTGGCCGGGACAGGGGGAACCAAAAACATTCAGTACTTC.

The table lists this clonotype with many counts. V is TRBV12-3 or TRBV12-4 and J is TRBJ2-3; D might be TRBD2 (6 bases). The V end was cut by 8 bases, the J end by 1 base, with 10 bases between. The CDR3 sequence is 13 residues long. CDR3 residues: CASSGGGTDTQYF. As DNA, the CDR3 is TGTGCCAGCTCCGGCGGGGGCACAGATACGCAGTATTTT.

This clonotype was counted many times. The chain is built from TRBV5-1 and TRBJ1-2, with D possibly matching TRBD1 (5 bases). V dropped 2 bases and J dropped 4 bases, with 9 bases sitting between them. The germline CDR1 and CDR2 sequences are SGHRS and YFSETQ. The CDR3 sequence is 13 residues long. CDR3 coding DNA: TGCGCCAGCAGCTTAGACAGACCCTATGGCTACACCTTC. Amino acids: CASSLDRPYGYTF. Complete variable domain (other parts from reference TRBV5-1 and TRBJ1-2): KAGVTQTPRYLIKTRGQQVTLSCSPISGHRSVSWYQQTPGQGLQFLFEYFSETQRNKGNFPGRFSGRQFSNSRSEMNVSTLELGDSALYLCASSLDRPYGYTFGSGTRLTVV.

This clonotype has just a few counts. The V and J genes are TRBV29-1 and TRBJ1-1; D gene unclear. Trimming removed 7 bases from V and 4 bases from J, with 4 bases in between. The CDR3 spans 9 residues. Looked up from germline, CDR1 is SQVTM and CDR2 is ANQGSEA. The CDR3 nucleotides are TGCAGCGGGGGCACTGAAGCTTTCTTT. This translates into CSGGTEAFF. Combining the CDR3 with reference TRBV29-1 and TRBJ1-1 gives the whole variable domain SAVISQKPSRDICQRGTSLTIQCQVDSQVTMMFWYRQQPGQSLTLIATANQGSEATYESGFVIDKFPISRPNLTFSTLTVSNMSPEDSSIYLCSGGTEAFFGQGTRLTVV.

As for this clonotype: This could be a read error, since a much larger clone is one nucleotide away. The chain links TRBV20-1 to TRBJ1-1; 7 bases match TRBD1. V shed 1 base and J 4 bases; nucleotides not matched to a gene: 3. The CDR3 consists of 13 residues. Per germline, CDR1 DFQATT and CDR2 SNEGSKA (reference sequence). For the CDR3, the DNA is TGCAGTGCTAGAGGGCAGGGGGGCACTGAAGCTTTCTTT. Its translation is CSARGQGGTEAFF.

This clonotype was observed at least ten times. The rearrangement uses TRBV5-1 and TRBJ2-3; TRBD2 aligns across 7 bases. The length of the CDR3 is 16 residues. Germline values: CDR1 SGHRS, CDR2 YFSETQ. V was pared by 0 bases and J by 1 base, with 5 bases of the junction left unmatched. The chain's CDR3 is CASSLADGRRTDTQYF. The CDR3 nucleotides are TGCGCCAGCAGCTTGGCCGACGGGAGGCGCACAGATACGCAGTATTTT.

This clonotype was counted only a few times. A junction boundary mismatches the germline segment, possibly from a read error. The chain combines TRBV7-9 with TRBJ1-2, with no clear D. The CDR3 totals 13 residues. The V gene's germline CDR1 is SEHNR and CDR2 FQNEAQ (reference sequence). CDR3: CANSRGSNYGYTF. The CDR3 DNA follows: TGTGCCAACAGCCGCGGCAGCAACTATGGCTACACCTTC.

With regard to this clonotype: At one end, the junction sequence differs from germline, possibly due to a read error. The chain recombines TRBV6-1 with TRBJ2-1, with 7 bases that match TRBD2. The CDR3 spans 15 residues. Germline V gene sequence: CDR1 MNHNS, CDR2 SASEGT. CDR3 DNA sequence: TGTGCCACCAGTCTAGCTCTAGCGGACTACAATGAGCAGTTCTTC. It yields the protein CATSLALADYNEQFF.

The sample holds many counts of this clonotype. V usage is TRBV6-1 and J usage is TRBJ2-1; 10 nucleotides line up with TRBD2. With V trimmed by 10 bases and J by 0 bases, 9 bases remained unmatched. The CDR3 spans 16 residues. Germline CDR1 is MNHNS and CDR2 is SASEGT. CDR3 nucleotides: TGTGCCACCAAGCGGAGCGGGAGGGCCTCCTACAATGAGCAGTTCTTC. This gives the protein CATKRSGRASYNEQFF.

This clonotype was recorded at least ten times. The CDR3 sequence: CASIQGARFNEQFF. DNA of the CDR3: TGTGCCAGTATACAGGGGGCGCGGTTCAATGAGCAGTTCTTC. The V and J genes are TRBV28 and TRBJ2-1, with 9 bases identical to TRBD1. Unmatched junction bases numbered 9, after V lost 9 bases and J lost 6 bases. The CDR3 runs to 14 residues. The germline CDR1 and CDR2 sequences are MDHEN and SYDVKM.

In its sample, this clonotype was seen a few times. The chain uses TRBV3-1 and TRBJ2-5, with D possibly called TRBD1 or TRBD2 (6 bases each). Germline V lookup: CDR1 LGHDT, CDR2 YNNKEL (reference sequence). V lost 0 bases, J lost 9 bases, and 14 bases lay in between. The CDR3 loop spans 14 amino acids. The CDR3 reads CASSQERGRRAQYF. The CDR3 nucleotides are TGTGCCAGCAGCCAAGAACGGGGGCGGCGGGCCCAGTACTTC.

CDR3 sequence reads: CASTLTGRDEQFF. Here the CDR3 DNA reads TGTGCCAGTACCTTGACTGGGCGGGATGAGCAGTTCTTC. The chain links TRBV19 to TRBJ2-1, with D perhaps TRBD2 (5 bases). CDR1 and CDR2 (germline): LNHDA, SQIVND (reference sequence). The length of the CDR3 is 13 residues. V lost 7 bases, J lost 8 bases, and 15 bases lay in between.

CDR3 amino acids: CASRSPGTQYF. CDR3 DNA: TGTGCCAGCCGTTCTCCGGGGACCCAGTACTTC. The V and J genes are TRBV2 and TRBJ2-5; D not certain. Germline V gene sequence: CDR1 SNHLY, CDR2 FYNNEI. The CDR3 spans 11 residues. V was shortened by 8 bases and J by 7 bases, with 11 bases between the two germline ends. Supplemented by reference TRBV2 and TRBJ2-5, the full variable domain reads EPEVTQTPSHQVTQMGQEVILRCVPISNHLYFYWYRQILGQKVEFLVSFYNNEISEKSEIFDDQFSVERPDGSNFTLKIRSTKLEDSAMYFCASRSPGTQYFGPGTRLLVL.

This sequence joins TRBV11-2 and TRBJ2-7, with D possibly matching TRBD1 (6 bases). Germline assignment: CDR1 SGHAT and CDR2 FQNNGV. V lost 4 bases and J 7 bases, leaving 17 bases between the germline ends. The CDR3 contains 14 residues. The CDR3 DNA sequence: TGTGCCAGCAGCTCAACTACAGGGCCTGGGGAGCAGTACTTC. Its translation is CASSSTTGPGEQYF.

The V gene is TRBV20-1, the J gene TRBJ1-6, with D possibly being TRBD1 (5 bases). Germline lookup yields CDR1 DFQATT and CDR2 SNEGSKA (reference sequence). This CDR3 has 16 residues. Trimming removed 5 bases from V and 4 bases from J, with 18 bases in between. As DNA, the CDR3 is TGCAGTGCTGGAGGGGTGGGTGCAGGATATAATTCACCCCTCCACTTT. As protein: CSAGGVGAGYNSPLHF.

This clonotype has at least ten counts. The chain couples TRBV10-3 to TRBJ2-7; 7 bases fit TRBD2. The CDR3 runs to 13 residues. The V gene end was trimmed by 5 bases and the J gene end by 6 bases; junction bases not matched to a gene: 7. CDR1 and CDR2 (germline): ENHRY, SYGVKD. CDR3 nucleotides: TGTGCCATCAGTCCCGTCCCGGGGGGCGAGCAGTACTTC. The encoded protein is CAISPVPGGEQYF.

The chain couples TRBV6-2 or TRBV6-3 to TRBJ1-2; D is ambiguous. V gave up 6 bases and J gave up 9 bases, with 14 bases separating them. Germline V lookup: CDR1 MNHEY, CDR2 SVGEGT. The length of the CDR3 is 12 residues. The CDR3 DNA sequence: TGTGCCAGCAGCTCCCGAGCCACGAGCTACACCTTC. Residues: CASSSRATSYTF.

This clonotype was recorded at least ten times. The chain joins TRBV6-5 to TRBJ1-5; the D is unclear. The V gene's germline CDR1 is MNHEY and CDR2 SVGAGI. This CDR3 spans 13 amino acids. The V and J ends lost 6 bases and 7 bases respectively, with 13 bases between them. The CDR3 loop is CASSHGRSQPQHF. CDR3 nucleotides: TGTGCCAGCAGCCATGGACGGAGCCAGCCCCAGCATTTT.

This clonotype appeared a few times. CDR3 region: CASSRGTGNYEQYF. CDR3 in DNA: TGTGCCAGCAGTAGGGGGACAGGGAACTACGAGCAGTACTTC. V and J are TRBV7-2 and TRBJ2-7; TRBD1 aligns across 9 bases. V trimming: 6 bases; J trimming: 3 bases; junction bases outside the gene matches: 6. CDR1 is SGHTA and CDR2 is FQGNSA in the germline V gene. The CDR3 is made up of 14 amino acids.

For this clonotype: One end of the junction varies from germline; a read error may be responsible. The rearrangement joins TRBV27 to TRBJ1-1; TRBD1 matches at 7 bases. The CDR3 consists of 16 residues. The germline gives CDR1 MNHEY, CDR2 SMNVEV (reference sequence). The CDR3 region is CVSSLQFGRGSTEAFF. In DNA form, the CDR3 reads TGTGTCAGCAGTTTACAGTTTGGCAGGGGGAGCACTGAAGCTTTCTTT.

This rearrangement joins TRBV4-1 to TRBJ2-5; 9 bases match TRBD2. The DNA matches TRBJ2-7 better at its end, which makes the J call doubtful. This CDR3 region has 15 residues. Germline CDR1 is MGHRA and CDR2 is YSYEKL. This chain's CDR3 is CASRQDRLAAYEQYF. CDR3 nucleotide sequence: TGCGCCAGCAGGCAGGATAGACTAGCGGCCTACGAGCAGTACTTC.

This clonotype was recorded a few times. The chain carries TRBV20-1 and TRBJ2-1; no reliable D call. The CDR3 is 13 residues long. Germline V gene lookup returns CDR1 DFQATT and CDR2 SNEGSKA (reference sequence). The ends were cut back, 3 bases at V and 8 bases at J, with 14 bases in the middle. In DNA form, the CDR3 reads TGCAGTGCTAGGGCAGGCTCCTTCGATGAGCAGTTCTTC. Translated, it gives CSARAGSFDEQFF.

This clonotype occurred once. The V call is TRBV20-1, the J call TRBJ2-5, with D hard to call. This CDR3 has 13 residues. Germline CDR1 is DFQATT and CDR2 is SNEGSKA (reference sequence). V was shortened by 3 bases and J by 1 base, with 9 bases between the two germline ends. CDR3 sequence reads: CSARATVQETQYF. CDR3 in DNA: TGCAGTGCTAGGGCTACAGTCCAAGAGACCCAGTACTTC.

This clonotype showed up just a few times. A much larger clonotype is one base distant, so this may be a read error. This chain joins TRBV6-5 and TRBJ2-5, with a weak D call TRBD2 (5 bases). V was trimmed by 2 bases and J by 11 bases, leaving 18 bases between them. Germline V gene data show CDR1 as MNHEY and CDR2 as SVGAGI. The CDR3 runs 14 residues. CDR3 residues: CASSYEGSVNEQYF. The CDR3 DNA follows: TGTGCCAGCAGTTACGAGGGTAGCGTTAATGAGCAGTACTTC.

The chain is built from TRBV4-2 and TRBJ1-4; 9 bases line up with TRBD1. CDR3 length: 16 amino acids. Germline loops: CDR1 LGHNA, CDR2 YNFKEQ. J was trimmed by 7 bases and V by 0 bases; bases with no gene match: 6. The CDR3 spells CASSQDPGQGSEKLFF. The CDR3 DNA follows: TGTGCCAGCAGCCAAGACCCGGGACAGGGAAGTGAAAAACTGTTTTTT.

In regard to this clonotype: Its ends do not fully match the called genes, so a read error is possible. The gene calls are TRBV20-1 and TRBJ2-7, with D perhaps TRBD1 (6 bases). CDR3 length: 13 residues. Germline V CDR1 and CDR2: DFQATT, SNEGSKA (reference sequence). In DNA, the CDR3 is TGCAGTGCGAGAGGGGGATTCGCCTACGAGCAGTACTTC. Translating gives CSARGGFAYEQYF.